The 28 T cell receptor beta chains presented below share a single source sample, sequenced in a study of CD4+ T cells in melanoma. Sequenced by immunoSEQ multiplex PCR; TCRdb stores in-frame clones only, minus some. The sample shows more than 90,000 clones, approximately 90% of them seen only once. Material for sequencing was peripheral blood. The receptors here all came from a human donor with melanoma.

CDR3 DNA sequence: TGTGCCAGCAGCGGACAGGACACAGATACGCAGTATTTT. It translates to CASSGQDTDTQYF. V gene TRBV7-2 combines with J gene TRBJ2-3; 7 bases align to TRBD1. CDR1 SGHTA and CDR2 FQGNSA come from the germline V gene. There are 13 residues in the CDR3. V gave up 5 bases and J gave up 2 bases; unmatched junction bases: 1. The full variable domain, rest sourced from reference TRBV7-2 and TRBJ2-3, is GAGVSQSPSNKVTEKGKDVELRCDPISGHTALYWYRQSLGQGLEFLIYFQGNSAPDKSGLPSDRFSAERTGGSVSTLTIQRTQQEDSAVYLCASSGQDTDTQYFGPGTRLTVL.

The V and J genes are TRBV7-2 and TRBJ1-5, with D tentatively TRBD1 (5 bases). The length of the CDR3 is 15 residues. Germline CDR1 and CDR2: SGHTA and FQGNSA. V gave up 6 bases and J gave up 6 bases, with 18 bases separating them. CDR3 amino acids: CASSGGIGGVQPQHF. The CDR3, as DNA: TGTGCCAGCAGTGGGGGTATTGGGGGGGTTCAGCCCCAGCATTTT.

The chain links TRBV15 to TRBJ1-5, with D possibly matching TRBD1 (5 bases). CDR1 and CDR2 (germline): LNHNV, YYDKDF (reference sequence). Trimming removed 1 base from V and 11 bases from J, with 15 bases in between. The CDR3 has 14 amino acids. CDR3 DNA sequence: TGTGCCACCAGCAGAGGTGGAGGGGCCGCATCCCAGCATTTT. It codes for CATSRGGGAASQHF.

On this clone: The sample contains more than one DNA sequence encoding this CDR3. This chain uses TRBV6-5 with TRBJ1-2; TRBD1 aligns across 9 bases. Trimming removed 2 bases from V and 3 bases from J; junction bases left unmatched: 4. The CDR3 is 15 residues long. Germline V gene data show CDR1 as MNHEY and CDR2 as SVGAGI. The CDR3 DNA reads as TGTGCCAGCAGTTACGAAACAGGGGGCTACTATGGCTACACCTTC. Protein sequence: CASSYETGGYYGYTF.

The chain couples TRBV5-1 to TRBJ2-7, with D tentatively TRBD1 (5 bases). CDR1 is SGHRS, CDR2 YFSETQ, per germline. CDR3 length: 12 amino acids. V lost 0 bases to trimming and J lost 7 bases, with 8 bases between them. In DNA form, the CDR3 reads TGCGCCAGCAGCTTGGAGGGGTTTGAGCAGTACTTC. Protein: CASSLEGFEQYF. Filled out from reference TRBV5-1 and TRBJ2-7, the complete variable domain reads KAGVTQTPRYLIKTRGQQVTLSCSPISGHRSVSWYQQTPGQGLQFLFEYFSETQRNKGNFPGRFSGRQFSNSRSEMNVSTLELGDSALYLCASSLEGFEQYFGPGTRLTVT.

The chain is built from TRBV7-9 and TRBJ1-2; the match to TRBD1 covers 9 bases. This CDR3 is 14 amino acids long. The V gene end was trimmed by 5 bases and the J gene end by 4 bases; junction bases not matched to a gene: 5. CDR1 is SEHNR, CDR2 FQNEAQ, per germline (reference sequence). The CDR3 reads CASSRTGDFYGYTF. The CDR3 DNA sequence: TGTGCCAGCAGCCGGACAGGGGACTTCTATGGCTACACCTTC.

This chain connects TRBV30 to TRBJ2-6; D unresolved. The CDR3 covers 13 residues. The germline CDR1 and CDR2 sequences are GTSNPN and SVGIG (reference sequence). Deletions cut 0 bases from V and 3 bases from J, with 3 bases between. The CDR3: CAWSVGGANVLTF. The CDR3 nucleotides read TGTGCCTGGAGTGTAGGTGGGGCCAACGTCCTGACTTTC.

The chain combines TRBV27 with TRBJ1-5; a possible D gene is TRBD1 (6 bases). CDR1 is MNHEY, CDR2 SMNVEV, per germline (reference sequence). The CDR3 totals 16 residues. The germline V and J ends were trimmed by 3 bases and 1 base, with 13 bases remaining between them. The CDR3, as DNA: TGTGCCAGCAGTTTGGGGGGGGGCAGGAGCAATCAGCCCCAGCATTTT. Translation gives CASSLGGGRSNQPQHF.

The V and J genes are TRBV6-1 and TRBJ2-6; D is perhaps TRBD2 (5 bases). Germline CDR1 and CDR2: MNHNS and SASEGT. CDR3 size: 19 residues. V lost 2 bases and J lost 0, with 17 bases in between. CDR3 in amino acids: CASSESAGRRFSGANVLTF. In DNA form, the CDR3 reads TGTGCCAGCAGTGAATCGGCCGGCAGGAGGTTCTCTGGGGCCAACGTCCTGACTTTC.

The chain combines TRBV5-4 with TRBJ1-1; 7 positions agree with TRBD1. The CDR3 consists of 15 residues. The V gene's germline CDR1 is SGHNT and CDR2 YYREEE (reference sequence). V shed 5 bases, J shed 5 bases, and the junction held 12 bases outside the gene matches. CDR3 protein: CASRPGGALGTEAFF. The CDR3 bases are TGTGCCAGCAGGCCAGGGGGGGCGCTTGGGACTGAAGCTTTCTTT. The variable domain in full, completed from reference TRBV5-4 and TRBJ1-1, reads ETGVTQSPTHLIKTRGQQVTLRCSSQSGHNTVSWYQQALGQGPQFIFQYYREEENGRGNFPPRFSGLQFPNYSSELNVNALELDDSALYLCASRPGGALGTEAFFGQGTRLTVV.

DNA for the CDR3: TGTGCCAGCAGTTGGGACAGGGGGCTGAAGAATGAGCAGTTCTTC. Amino acid sequence: CASSWDRGLKNEQFF. The chain joins TRBV6-1 to TRBJ2-1; 12 nucleotides match TRBD1. The CDR3 length is 15 residues. The V segment lost 5 bases and the J segment 7 bases; nucleotides outside the gene matches: 6. Germline lookup yields CDR1 MNHNS and CDR2 SASEGT.

The chain joins TRBV7-2 to TRBJ2-3; weak D call: TRBD2 (6 bases). Between the trimmed V and J ends, which lost 6 bases and 2 bases, there was a span of 15 bases. This CDR3 has 15 amino acids. Germline CDR1 is SGHTA and CDR2 is FQGNSA. DNA of the CDR3: TGTGCCAGCAGGCAGGTGGCTAGCGCCACAGATACGCAGTATTTT. Amino acids: CASRQVASATDTQYF.

V is TRBV5-4 and J is TRBJ2-7, with 7 positions matching TRBD1. The CDR3 has 15 amino acids. Germline CDR1 is SGHNT and CDR2 is YYREEE (reference sequence). Trimming cost V 4 bases and J 0 bases; bases outside gene matches: 7. CDR3 amino acids: CASSARDRSSYEQYF. CDR3 nucleotides: TGTGCCAGCAGCGCCCGGGACAGAAGCTCCTACGAGCAGTACTTC. The variable domain in full, with the rest retrieved from reference TRBV5-4 and TRBJ2-7, is ETGVTQSPTHLIKTRGQQVTLRCSSQSGHNTVSWYQQALGQGPQFIFQYYREEENGRGNFPPRFSGLQFPNYSSELNVNALELDDSALYLCASSARDRSSYEQYFGPGTRLTVT.

This chain links TRBV5-4 with TRBJ1-4; D uncertain. V was cut by 5 bases and J by 7 bases, with 15 bases left in between. The CDR3 spans 14 residues. Germline assignment: CDR1 SGHNT and CDR2 YYREEE (reference sequence). Here the CDR3 reads CASSTERVGEKLFF. CDR3 DNA: TGTGCCAGCAGTACCGAGAGGGTGGGTGAAAAACTGTTTTTT.

J is TRBJ1-1 and V is TRBV7-2; a possible D gene is TRBD1 (5 bases). Germline loops: CDR1 SGHTA, CDR2 FQGNSA. The CDR3 totals 15 residues. V lost 4 bases to trimming and J lost 1 base, with 13 bases between them. This CDR3 reads CASSSLGARNTEAFF. In DNA, the CDR3 is TGTGCCAGCAGCTCCCTTGGGGCGCGGAACACTGAAGCTTTCTTT.

This sequence joins TRBV7-9 and TRBJ2-7; D ambiguous. The CDR3 contains 13 residues. Germline CDR1 reads SEHNR; CDR2 reads FQNEAQ (reference sequence). The ends were cut back, 4 bases at V and 3 bases at J, with 10 bases in the middle. The CDR3 bases are TGTGCCAGCAGCTCCGGGCCATTCTACGAGCAGTACTTC. Residues: CASSSGPFYEQYF.

The V gene is TRBV9, the J gene TRBJ2-5; D is perhaps TRBD2 (5 bases). Trimming stripped 0 bases from V and 0 bases from J, with 9 bases between. From germline, CDR1 is SGDLS and CDR2 YYNGEE. The CDR3 covers 15 residues. The CDR3 DNA reads as TGTGCCAGCAGCGTAGTAGGGAGACACCAAGAGACCCAGTACTTC. Translating it yields CASSVVGRHQETQYF.

This rearrangement joins TRBV5-1 to TRBJ2-5; TRBD2 agrees at 9 bases. This CDR3 has 14 amino acids. Germline V gene lookup returns CDR1 SGHRS and CDR2 YFSETQ. V shed 3 bases and J 5 bases; nucleotides not matched to a gene: 5. The CDR3 loop is CASSSRSGSETQYF. CDR3 coding DNA: TGCGCCAGCAGCTCTCGTAGCGGGAGTGAGACCCAGTACTTC.

The chain joins TRBV28 to TRBJ1-3; D is perhaps TRBD1 (5 bases). V was trimmed by 6 bases and J by 5 bases, leaving 11 bases between them. The V gene's germline CDR1 is MDHEN and CDR2 SYDVKM. This CDR3 contains 13 residues. CDR3 coding DNA: TGTGCCAGCAGGGAAGGGGTCAGAAACACCATATATTTT. This codes for CASREGVRNTIYF.

The rearrangement links TRBV5-1 to TRBJ2-7; 8 bases agree with TRBD1. Per the germline V gene, CDR1 is SGHRS and CDR2 is YFSETQ. CDR3 length equals 15 residues. After removal of 1 base from V and 6 bases from J, the junction contained 9 bases not matched to a gene. The CDR3 is CASSLMDRVSSEQYF. The CDR3 nucleotides read TGCGCCAGCAGCTTGATGGACAGGGTGAGTTCCGAGCAGTACTTC.

This sequence joins TRBV28 and TRBJ1-4, with TRBD1 matching 8 bases. There are 16 residues in the CDR3. The V and J ends lost 6 bases and 2 bases, in that order; junction bases with no gene match: 8. Germline V CDR1 and CDR2: MDHEN, SYDVKM. Written as DNA, the CDR3 is TGTGCCAGCAGCGATACCAGGGGGCACACTAATGAAAAACTGTTTTTT. The encoded protein is CASSDTRGHTNEKLFF.

The V and J genes are TRBV7-2 and TRBJ2-3; TRBD2 is a possible D gene (6 bases). The V gene lost 8 bases and the J gene lost 7 bases, with 28 bases spanning the gap. Germline V gene lookup returns CDR1 SGHTA and CDR2 FQGNSA. This CDR3 contains 17 residues. The DNA for the CDR3 is TGTGCCAGCGGCATCAGTGGGGCGGGGTGGGGACTGAATACGCAGTATTTT. Translating gives CASGISGAGWGLNTQYF.

V is TRBV5-1 and J is TRBJ2-5; D is unresolved. The V gene's germline CDR1 is SGHRS and CDR2 YFSETQ. Trimming stripped 2 bases from V and 2 bases from J, with 10 bases between. The CDR3 totals 14 residues. The CDR3 nucleotides read TGCGCCAGCAGCTTAAAAGGGCAACAAGAGACCCAGTACTTC. Translated: CASSLKGQQETQYF.

In this sample, this clone turned up a few times. The V call is TRBV7-9, the J call TRBJ1-6; 9 bases are a match to TRBD1. The germline gives CDR1 SEHNR, CDR2 FQNEAQ (reference sequence). Trimming at V came to 6 bases and at J to 9 bases, leaving 9 bases not matched to a gene. The CDR3 spans 15 residues. CDR3 loop: CASRRPGQGTSPLHF. The CDR3 region has the DNA TGTGCCAGCAGGCGGCCGGGACAGGGAACTTCACCCCTCCACTTT.

The chain couples TRBV29-1 to TRBJ2-2, with TRBD1 matching 7 bases. CDR3 length: 13 residues. Trimming at V came to 6 bases and at J to 6 bases, leaving 7 bases not matched to a gene. Germline V gives CDR1 SQVTM, CDR2 ANQGSEA. The CDR3 spells CSVLSQGAGELFF. The CDR3 nucleotides read TGCAGCGTCTTGTCCCAGGGGGCCGGGGAGCTGTTTTTT.

The table lists this clone with a count of one. V gene TRBV28 combines with J gene TRBJ1-5; D may be TRBD1 (6 bases). CDR3 size: 14 residues. V gave up 3 bases and J gave up 9 bases, with 15 bases separating them. Germline assignment: CDR1 MDHEN and CDR2 SYDVKM. The CDR3 coding sequence is TGTGCCAGCAGTTTCCAGGGGATTATGGGGCCCCAGCATTTT. Translated, it gives CASSFQGIMGPQHF.

The chain is built from TRBV4-3 and TRBJ1-1; TRBD1 matches at 12 bases. Germline V gene lookup returns CDR1 LGHNA and CDR2 YSLEER. The ends lost 1 base at V and 4 bases at J; junction bases unmatched: 4. CDR3 length: 16 amino acids. The CDR3 DNA follows: TGCGCCAGCAGCCAAGCCGGGGACAGGGGGCTCACTGAAGCTTTCTTT. This gives the protein CASSQAGDRGLTEAFF.

The V gene is TRBV7-8, the J gene TRBJ2-1; 8 nucleotides agree with TRBD2. V shed 5 bases, J shed 9 bases, and the junction held 33 bases outside the gene matches. Germline V gene data show CDR1 as SGHVS and CDR2 as FQNEAQ. The CDR3 consists of 22 residues. CDR3 residues: CASSQRPPGLGRGTRGWSEQFF. The DNA for the CDR3 is TGTGCCAGCAGCCAACGGCCGCCGGGACTAGGACGAGGTACTCGGGGTTGGAGTGAGCAGTTCTTC.